One and the same sample provided the 22 T cell receptor beta chains below, sequenced in a study of a mutant IDH1 vaccine in newly diagnosed glioma. Using immunoSEQ multiplex PCR, the repertoire was profiled, and TCRdb retains in-frame clones only, with some absent. The data show some 120,000 clones, around three quarters seen once. What these receptors recognize is not known. Time point described: week 11, during vaccination. A 20-mer mutant IDH1 peptide at 300 ug was injected subcutaneously with topical imiquimod. Specimen: PBMCs, collected from a glioma patient whose treatment included an IDH1 peptide vaccine. The source is a man aged 35 to 55 with glioma.

The chain has TRBV10-3 and TRBJ2-3; no definite D call. Germline CDR1 and CDR2: ENHRY and SYGVKD. The CDR3 is 14 residues long. Trimming stripped 3 bases from V and 0 bases from J, with 7 bases between. DNA for the CDR3: TGTGCCATCAGTGAAGTGACCAGCACAGATACGCAGTATTTT. Protein: CAISEVTSTDTQYF.

This clone was observed once. The V gene is TRBV14, the J gene TRBJ2-2; no clear D. CDR1 is SGHDN, CDR2 FVKESK, per germline. CDR3 length: 14 amino acids. V was shortened by 1 base and J by 5 bases, with 8 bases between the two germline ends. The CDR3 DNA is TGTGCCAGCAGCCAAGTTGGTGCTACCGGGGAGCTGTTTTTT. Translating gives CASSQVGATGELFF.

This chain joins TRBV30 and TRBJ1-2; perhaps TRBD1 as D (5 bases). V was shortened by 2 bases and J by 5 bases, with 18 bases between the two germline ends. The germline gives CDR1 GTSNPN, CDR2 SVGIG (reference sequence). There are 15 residues in the CDR3. CDR3 sequence reads: CAWSPPGPTPYGYTF. CDR3 sequence (DNA): TGTGCCTGGAGTCCTCCGGGACCCACACCTTATGGCTACACCTTC. The full variable domain, its missing parts supplied by reference TRBV30 and TRBJ1-2, is SQTIHQWPATLVQPVGSPLSLECTVEGTSNPNLYWYRQAAGRGLQLLFYSVGIGQISSEVPQNLSASRPQDRQFILSSKKLLLSDSGFYLCAWSPPGPTPYGYTFGSGTRLTVV.

The chain employs TRBV4-3 and TRBJ2-2, with TRBD1 matching over 10 bases. Germline values: CDR1 LGHNA, CDR2 YSLEER. CDR3 size: 16 residues. Germline trimming cut 6 bases from V and 6 bases from J; bases unmatched to any gene: 10. The CDR3 protein is CASSIDRGPGAGELFF. Written as DNA, the CDR3 is TGCGCCAGCAGTATCGACAGGGGGCCTGGCGCCGGGGAGCTGTTTTTT.

A few counts support this clone. The V and J genes are TRBV2 and TRBJ1-2; no clear D. From germline, CDR1 is SNHLY and CDR2 FYNNEI. Deletions cut 4 bases from V and 8 bases from J, with 11 bases between. The CDR3 has 12 amino acids. The CDR3 DNA reads TGTGCCAGCAGTGCCGCCGGCTCAGGCTACACCTTC. The encoded protein is CASSAAGSGYTF.

This chain joins TRBV5-4 and TRBJ1-3; TRBD1 agrees at 8 bases. Losses at the gene ends were 3 bases for V and 0 bases for J; bases not matched to a gene: 2. This CDR3 has 15 residues. Germline V gives CDR1 SGHNT, CDR2 YYREEE (reference sequence). This CDR3 reads CASSWTGRSGNTIYF. CDR3 DNA sequence: TGTGCCAGCAGCTGGACAGGGCGCTCTGGAAACACCATATATTTT. Together with reference TRBV5-4 and TRBJ1-3, the CDR3 gives the full variable domain: ETGVTQSPTHLIKTRGQQVTLRCSSQSGHNTVSWYQQALGQGPQFIFQYYREEENGRGNFPPRFSGLQFPNYSSELNVNALELDDSALYLCASSWTGRSGNTIYFGEGSWLTVV.

The V and J genes are TRBV11-2 and TRBJ2-5; D call uncertain. Trimming stripped 1 base from V and 4 bases from J, with 13 bases between. This CDR3 contains 15 residues. Germline loops: CDR1 SGHAT, CDR2 FQNNGV. This CDR3 reads CASSLGFAGGETQYF. The CDR3 bases are TGTGCCAGCAGCTTAGGGTTCGCCGGTGGAGAGACCCAGTACTTC.

The rearrangement joins TRBV9 to TRBJ2-7; D is possibly TRBD1 (7 bases). V was trimmed by 0 bases and J by 7 bases, leaving 14 bases between them. Germline loops: CDR1 SGDLS, CDR2 YYNGEE. The CDR3 length is 14 residues. The CDR3 DNA is TGTGCCAGCAGCGTAGGTTACAGGGGAGGTGAGCAGTACTTC. Translating it yields CASSVGYRGGEQYF.

The chain carries TRBV4-3 and TRBJ2-7; TRBD2 agrees at 9 bases. The CDR3 totals 16 residues. Trimming cost V 1 base and J 5 bases; bases outside gene matches: 9. CDR1 LGHNA and CDR2 YSLEER come from the germline V gene. CDR3 sequence: CASSQGRGGRADEQYF. CDR3 bases: TGCGCCAGCAGCCAAGGACGGGGCGGGAGGGCGGACGAGCAGTACTTC.

The chain uses TRBV4-1 and TRBJ2-7; D is possibly TRBD1 or TRBD2 (5 bases each). The CDR3 has 15 residues. Germline CDR1 and CDR2: MGHRA and YSYEKL. V gave up 4 bases and J gave up 4 bases, with 17 bases separating them. CDR3 in DNA: TGCGCCAGCAGCCGGGGCCGGGACGTAGAATACGAGCAGTACTTC. Translation gives CASSRGRDVEYEQYF.

This clone was picked up a small number of times. The chain combines TRBV7-9 with TRBJ1-2, with D tentatively TRBD1 (6 bases). The CDR3 consists of 15 residues. CDR1 is SEHNR, CDR2 FQNEAQ, per germline (reference sequence). Trimming took 5 bases from V and 8 from J, leaving 21 bases between them. The CDR3, as DNA: TGTGCCAGCAGCCGGCAGCAGCAGGGGAGAGGCGGCTACACCTTC. It encodes CASSRQQQGRGGYTF.

The chain is built from TRBV15 and TRBJ1-5; D is unclear. This CDR3 is 16 amino acids long. Trimming pared 3 bases from V and 2 bases from J, leaving 14 bases between. Germline V lookup: CDR1 LNHNV, CDR2 YYDKDF (reference sequence). For the CDR3, the DNA is TGTGCCACCAGCAGTATGAAATTCCCTGGCAATCAGCCCCAGCATTTT. This encodes CATSSMKFPGNQPQHF.

This clone was seen ten or more times. This chain's CDR3 is CASGLEMSGRVSNTEAFF. In DNA, the CDR3 is TGTGCTAGTGGTTTGGAGATGTCGGGCAGGGTCTCGAACACTGAAGCTTTCTTT. The chain joins TRBV12-5 to TRBJ1-1; possible D gene TRBD1, 5 bases. Trimming took 1 base from V and 1 from J, leaving 19 bases between them. From germline, CDR1 is LGHNT and CDR2 FRNRAP. This CDR3 spans 18 amino acids.

The chain links TRBV15 to TRBJ2-3; 9 bases are shared with TRBD2. V shed 0 bases, J shed 5 bases, and the junction held 9 bases outside the gene matches. There are 17 residues in the CDR3. CDR1 and CDR2 from the germline V gene are LNHNV and YYDKDF (reference sequence). The CDR3 region has the DNA TGTGCCACCAGCAGAGATGGTGCGGGAGGGCCGGGAGATACGCAGTATTTT. Translating gives CATSRDGAGGPGDTQYF. Full variable domain (missing parts from reference TRBV15 and TRBJ2-3): DAMVIQNPRYQVTQFGKPVTLSCSQTLNHNVMYWYQQKSSQAPKLLFHYYDKDFNNEADTPDNFQSRRPNTSFCFLDIRSPGLGDTAMYLCATSRDGAGGPGDTQYFGPGTRLTVL.

The J gene is TRBJ2-3, the V gene TRBV5-6, with 9 positions matching TRBD2. The CDR3 contains 18 residues. The germline gives CDR1 SGHDT, CDR2 YYEEEE. J gave up 3 bases and V 3 bases, and 14 bases lay outside the gene matches. The CDR3, as DNA: TGTGCCAGCAGCTCCCTGTATAGCGGGGGCCCAACTACAGATACGCAGTATTTT. This codes for CASSSLYSGGPTTDTQYF.

The chain carries TRBV25-1 and TRBJ2-7; D is uncertain. The V and J ends lost 3 bases and 3 bases respectively, with 15 bases between them. The CDR3 has 15 residues. The germline gives CDR1 MGHDK, CDR2 SYGVNS. The CDR3 nucleotides are TGTGCCAGCAGTGATCCCGACTCTGACCTCTACGAGCAGTACTTC. Residues: CASSDPDSDLYEQYF.

The V and J genes are TRBV25-1 and TRBJ1-1, with D possibly being TRBD1 (6 bases). This CDR3 is built from 13 residues. Trimming stripped 7 bases from V and 0 bases from J, with 9 bases between. Germline V lookup: CDR1 MGHDK, CDR2 SYGVNS. For the CDR3, the DNA is TGTGCCAGCACGGGACACATGAACACTGAAGCTTTCTTT. It is translated as CASTGHMNTEAFF.

The V and J genes are TRBV9 and TRBJ2-1, with a weak D call TRBD2 (6 bases). Trimming left V 5 bases short and J 6 bases short, with 12 bases between. The CDR3 sequence is 13 residues long. Germline values: CDR1 SGDLS, CDR2 YYNGEE. CDR3 sequence reads: CASSIGTRNEQFF. CDR3 bases: TGTGCCAGCAGTATCGGGACTCGCAATGAGCAGTTCTTC.

The J gene is TRBJ1-3, the V gene TRBV12-5; 10 bases map to TRBD1. This CDR3 has 17 residues. V was pared by 0 bases and J by 4 bases, with 6 bases of the junction left unmatched. Germline CDR1 reads LGHNT; CDR2 reads FRNRAP. The CDR3: CASGLVTGTGVGNTIYF. The CDR3 DNA reads TGTGCTAGTGGTTTGGTTACCGGGACAGGGGTCGGAAACACCATATATTTT.

The V call is TRBV5-4, the J call TRBJ1-2; D is possibly TRBD1 (5 bases). The CDR3 sequence is 16 residues long. Looked up from germline, CDR1 is SGHNT and CDR2 is YYREEE (reference sequence). The V end lost 0 bases, the J end lost 4 bases, and 16 bases lay between the germline ends. The CDR3 DNA reads TGTGCCAGCAGCTTGGCCCCTGCCGGGGCCCTCTATGGCTACACCTTC. Translating it yields CASSLAPAGALYGYTF.

CDR3 sequence: CASSYSGTVAYEQYF. CDR3 nucleotides: TGTGCCAGCAGTTACTCCGGGACAGTAGCCTACGAGCAGTACTTC. This chain uses TRBV6-5 with TRBJ2-7; 7 nucleotides agree with TRBD1. This CDR3 is 15 amino acids long. Germline V gene data show CDR1 as MNHEY and CDR2 as SVGAGI. V lost 0 bases to trimming and J lost 2 bases; unmatched junction nucleotides: 4.

V usage is TRBV5-1 and J usage is TRBJ2-1; TRBD1 matches at 9 bases. CDR3 size: 21 residues. After removal of 4 bases from V and 3 bases from J, the junction contained 23 bases not matched to a gene. Germline CDR1 reads SGHRS; CDR2 reads YFSETQ. DNA for the CDR3: TGCGCCAGCAGCCCAAGTTTCCGGGACAGGGTCAATTGGAGTGTCTACAATGAGCAGTTCTTC. Protein sequence: CASSPSFRDRVNWSVYNEQFF.